A selection of T cell receptor beta chains follows, all from one sample in a study of T cells after yellow fever vaccination. TCRdb analysed the 5' RACE reads with MiXCR anew, one entry per CDR3 protein. The sample carries approximately 240,000 distinct CDR3 sequences, roughly 3.5% recorded once. The material sequenced was PBMCs, taken 15 days after the yellow fever booster vaccination. The origin of the receptors is a man aged 18 to 29 who received the YFV17D yellow fever vaccine. Each CDR3 is given with its conserved first and last residue. The D gene is left open where the match is weak. Part of the rows lack a size; the others show once, few, many or a class for expanded clones.

D gene	V gene	clone size	J gene	CDR3 protein	CDR3 DNA
.	TRBV6-5	many	TRBJ2-1	CASSYSGQSYNEQFF	TGTGCCAGCAGTTACTCTGGTCAATCCTACAATGAGCAGTTCTTC
.	TRBV5-1	many	TRBJ2-3	CASSLAQSDSVTQYF	TGCGCCAGCAGCTTGGCCCAATCGGACAGTGTTACGCAGTATTTT
TRBD2	TRBV9	many	TRBJ2-5	CASSVEGLQETQYF	TGTGCCAGCAGCGTAGAGGGACTACAAGAGACCCAGTACTTC
.	TRBV15	many	TRBJ2-5	CATSRDESETQYF	TGTGCCACCAGCAGAGACGAATCGGAGACCCAGTACTTC
.	TRBV2	many	TRBJ1-1	CASHNRNTEAFF	TGTGCCAGCCATAATCGGAACACTGAAGCTTTCTTT
.	TRBV3-1	few	TRBJ1-1	CASSQVGGSMNTEAFF	TGTGCCAGCAGCCAGGTGGGGGGGTCTATGAACACTGAAGCTTTCTTT
TRBD2	TRBV7-9	many	TRBJ2-2	CASSPTSGDTGELFF	TGTGCCAGCAGCCCGACTAGCGGGGACACCGGGGAGCTGTTTTTT
.	TRBV24-1	many	TRBJ1-5	CATSDPYSLNPKGNQPQHF	TGTGCCACCAGTGATCCGTACTCCCTTAACCCCAAGGGGAATCAGCCCCAGCATTTT
TRBD1	TRBV5-6	few	TRBJ2-5	CASSSGQGEETQYF	TGTGCCAGCAGCTCCGGACAGGGTGAAGAGACCCAGTACTTC
.	TRBV5-1	.	TRBJ2-6	CASSLGGQGNSGANVLTF	TGCGCCAGCAGCTTGGGGGGTCAGGGAAACTCTGGGGCCAACGTCCTGACTTTC
.	TRBV5-1	.	TRBJ1-1	CASSPVGGANTEAFF	TGCGCCAGCAGCCCTGTGGGGGGGGCGAACACTGAAGCTTTCTTT
.	TRBV12-3/TRBV12-4	many	TRBJ1-1	CASSATKGAFF	TGTGCCAGCAGTGCCACCAAGGGAGCTTTCTTT
.	TRBV7-6	many	TRBJ2-1	CASSLAQRGGNNEQFF	TGTGCCAGCAGCTTAGCGCAGAGGGGGGGGAACAATGAGCAGTTCTTC
.	TRBV6-2/TRBV6-3	many	TRBJ2-7	CASSYFGRGSEQYF	TGTGCCAGCAGTTACTTCGGCAGGGGATCCGAGCAGTACTTC
.	TRBV10-3	many	TRBJ2-5	CAISRASYPSRETQYF	TGTGCCATCAGTCGCGCTTCTTATCCGAGTCGGGAGACCCAGTACTTC
TRBD2	TRBV2	many	TRBJ2-3	CASRLALDTQYF	TGTGCCAGCAGACTAGCGTTAGATACGCAGTATTTT
.	TRBV19	many	TRBJ2-1	CASSTGVGSEQFF	TGTGCCAGTAGTACCGGAGTGGGCAGTGAGCAGTTCTTC
.	TRBV7-9	many	TRBJ2-6	CASSLVGSGEWLSGANVLTF	TGTGCCAGCAGCTTAGTAGGATCGGGGGAGTGGTTGTCTGGGGCCAACGTCCTGACTTTC
TRBD1	TRBV5-1	many	TRBJ1-2	CASSLGGQGLGYGYTF	TGCGCCAGCAGCTTGGGTGGACAGGGCCTTGGCTATGGCTACACCTTC
.	TRBV20-1	many	TRBJ2-3	CSARDSRGAGDTQYF	TGCAGTGCTAGAGATTCTCGGGGGGCCGGAGATACGCAGTATTTT
TRBD1	TRBV6-1	many	TRBJ1-5	CASSGDRLNWPQHF	TGTGCCAGCAGTGGGGACAGGTTGAATTGGCCCCAGCATTTT
.	TRBV24-1	few	TRBJ2-2	CATSGDSRNTGELFF	TGTGCCACCAGTGGCGACAGCCGGAACACCGGGGAGCTGTTTTTT
.	TRBV4-2	.	TRBJ2-7	CASSQEGNRGYEQYF	TGTGCCAGCAGCCAAGAAGGTAACCGCGGGTACGAGCAGTACTTC
TRBD1	TRBV20-1	many	TRBJ1-3	CSASSGTGSTGNTIYF	TGCAGTGCTTCCTCCGGGACAGGGAGCACTGGAAACACCATATATTTT
.	TRBV20-1	many	TRBJ2-5	CSAREGRFQETQYF	TGCAGTGCTAGAGAGGGGAGGTTCCAAGAGACCCAGTACTTC
.	TRBV2	many	TRBJ2-2	CASTRTGELFF	TGTGCCAGCACCCGCACCGGGGAGCTGTTTTTT
TRBD2	TRBV12-3/TRBV12-4	many	TRBJ2-5	CASSLLGLAEIQETQYF	TGTGCCAGCAGTTTACTGGGACTAGCGGAGATCCAAGAGACCCAGTACTTC
TRBD1	TRBV20-1	few	TRBJ1-6	CSARGQGAMNSPLHF	TGCAGTGCTAGGGGACAGGGGGCTATGAATTCACCCCTCCACTTT
.	TRBV25-1	many	TRBJ1-6	CASSEFPASSYNSPLHF	TGTGCCAGCAGTGAATTCCCGGCGAGCTCCTATAATTCACCCCTCCACTTT
.	TRBV6-6	many	TRBJ1-6	CASTTGNYNSPLHF	TGTGCCAGCACCACAGGGAACTATAATTCACCCCTCCACTTT
.	TRBV3-1	many	TRBJ1-4	CASSQIGRGTLNEKLFF	TGTGCCAGCAGCCAGATCGGTCGGGGGACTCTTAATGAAAAACTGTTTTTT
TRBD1	TRBV5-6	many	TRBJ1-2	CASNARTGAYGYTF	TGTGCCAGCAACGCACGGACAGGCGCCTATGGCTACACCTTC
.	TRBV20-1	many	TRBJ2-2	CSATGTPNTGELFF	TGCAGTGCTACCGGGACCCCGAACACCGGGGAGCTGTTTTTT
.	TRBV5-1	few	TRBJ2-3	CASSPGATGIVTDTQYF	TGCGCCAGCAGCCCGGGGGCGACAGGGATTGTCACAGATACGCAGTATTTT
.	TRBV9	many	TRBJ2-1	CASSVGPYNEQFF	TGTGCCAGCAGCGTAGGCCCCTACAATGAGCAGTTCTTC
TRBD1	TRBV19	many	TRBJ2-3	CASSIGGGQGRDTQYF	TGTGCCAGTAGTATAGGAGGCGGACAGGGGAGAGATACGCAGTATTTT
.	TRBV20-1	.	TRBJ2-5	CSATTGAQETQYF	TGCAGTGCTACCACAGGTGCCCAAGAGACCCAGTACTTC
.	TRBV24-1	.	TRBJ2-7	CATRAHEQYF	TGTGCCACCAGGGCGCACGAGCAGTACTTC
TRBD1	TRBV7-2	few	TRBJ1-1	CASRSTGVSAFF	TGTGCCAGCAGGTCCACAGGGGTGTCAGCTTTCTTT
TRBD2	TRBV4-2	many	TRBJ2-3	CASSQGTSGGADTQYF	TGTGCCAGCAGCCAAGGGACTAGCGGGGGGGCAGATACGCAGTATTTT
.	TRBV18	few	TRBJ1-2	CASSPNDGEDGYTF	TGTGCCAGCTCACCAAATGACGGGGAGGATGGCTACACCTTC